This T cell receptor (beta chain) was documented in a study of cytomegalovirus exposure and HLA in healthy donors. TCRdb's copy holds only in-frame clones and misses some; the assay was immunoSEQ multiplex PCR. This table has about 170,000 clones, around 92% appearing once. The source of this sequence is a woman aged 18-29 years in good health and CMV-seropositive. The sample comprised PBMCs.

CDR3 residues: CASSISTENYGYTF. The CDR3 DNA follows: TGCGCCAGCAGTATATCTACCGAGAACTATGGCTACACCTTC. This chain joins TRBV5-1 and TRBJ1-2; D remains ambiguous. Germline CDR1 and CDR2: SGHRS and YFSETQ. V was trimmed by 5 bases and J by 2 bases, leaving 13 bases between them. The CDR3 is made up of 14 amino acids.